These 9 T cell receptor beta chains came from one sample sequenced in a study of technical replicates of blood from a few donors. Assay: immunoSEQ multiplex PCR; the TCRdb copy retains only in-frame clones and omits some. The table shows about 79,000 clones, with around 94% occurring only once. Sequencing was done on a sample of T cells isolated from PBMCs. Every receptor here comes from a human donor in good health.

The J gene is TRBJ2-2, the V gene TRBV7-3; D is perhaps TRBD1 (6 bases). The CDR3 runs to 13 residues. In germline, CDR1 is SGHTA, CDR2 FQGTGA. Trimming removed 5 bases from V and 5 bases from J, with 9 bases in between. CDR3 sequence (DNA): TGTGCCAGCAGCCCCACAGGGACCGGGGAGCTGTTTTTT. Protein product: CASSPTGTGELFF.

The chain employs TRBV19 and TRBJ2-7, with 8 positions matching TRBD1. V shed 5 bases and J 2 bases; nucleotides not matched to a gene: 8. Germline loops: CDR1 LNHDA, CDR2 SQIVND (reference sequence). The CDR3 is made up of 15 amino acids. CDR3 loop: CASSARTGTPYEQYF. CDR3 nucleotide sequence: TGTGCCAGTAGTGCCCGGACAGGGACTCCCTACGAGCAGTACTTC.

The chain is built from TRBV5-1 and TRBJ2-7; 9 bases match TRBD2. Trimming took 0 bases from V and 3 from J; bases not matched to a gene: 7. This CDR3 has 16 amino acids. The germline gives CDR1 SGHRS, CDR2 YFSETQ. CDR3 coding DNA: TGCGCCAGCAGCTTGGCAGCGGGGGGCGCAGGCTACGAGCAGTACTTC. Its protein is CASSLAAGGAGYEQYF.

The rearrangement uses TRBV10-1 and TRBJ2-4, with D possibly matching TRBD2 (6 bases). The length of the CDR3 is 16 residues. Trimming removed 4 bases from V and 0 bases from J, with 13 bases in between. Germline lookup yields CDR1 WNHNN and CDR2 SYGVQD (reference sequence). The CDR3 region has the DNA TGCGCCAGCAGTGGAAACCAAGCGGGAGCCAAAAACATTCAGTACTTC. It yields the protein CASSGNQAGAKNIQYF.

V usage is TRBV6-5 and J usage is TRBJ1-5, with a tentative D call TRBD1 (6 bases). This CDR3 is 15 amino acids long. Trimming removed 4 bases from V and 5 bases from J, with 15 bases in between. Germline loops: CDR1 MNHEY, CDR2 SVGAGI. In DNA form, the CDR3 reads TGTGCCAGCAGTTCCCAGACAGGTGATGATCAGCCCCAGCATTTT. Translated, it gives CASSSQTGDDQPQHF.

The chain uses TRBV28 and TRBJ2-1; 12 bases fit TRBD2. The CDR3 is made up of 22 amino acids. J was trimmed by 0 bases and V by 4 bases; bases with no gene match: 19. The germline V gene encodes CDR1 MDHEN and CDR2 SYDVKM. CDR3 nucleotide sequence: TGTGCCAGCAGTTCGCCACTAGCGGGAGGCGCATGGTCGAGGAGCTCCTACAATGAGCAGTTCTTC. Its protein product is CASSSPLAGGAWSRSSYNEQFF. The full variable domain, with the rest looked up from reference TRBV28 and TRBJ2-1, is DVKVTQSSRYLVKRTGEKVFLECVQDMDHENMFWYRQDPGLGLRLIYFSYDVKMKEKGDIPEGYSVSREKKERFSLILESASTNQTSMYLCASSSPLAGGAWSRSSYNEQFFGPGTRLTVL.

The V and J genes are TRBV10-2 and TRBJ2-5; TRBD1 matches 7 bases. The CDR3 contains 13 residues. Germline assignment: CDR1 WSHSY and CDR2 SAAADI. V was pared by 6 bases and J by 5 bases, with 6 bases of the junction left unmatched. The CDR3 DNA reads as TGCGCCAGCAGCAAACAACAGGGGGAGACCCAGTACTTC. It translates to CASSKQQGETQYF.

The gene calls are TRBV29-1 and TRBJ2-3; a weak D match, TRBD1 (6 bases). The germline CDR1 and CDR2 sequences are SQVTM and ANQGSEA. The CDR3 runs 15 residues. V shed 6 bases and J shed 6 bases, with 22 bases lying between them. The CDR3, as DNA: TGCAGCGTCGCTACAGGGTCTGAGCTTTTGGATACGCAGTATTTT. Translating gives CSVATGSELLDTQYF.

The CDR3 DNA follows: TGTGCCTGGAGTGAAGGGGGAGCCAAAAACATTCAGTACTTC. Amino acid sequence: CAWSEGGAKNIQYF. The J gene is TRBJ2-4, the V gene TRBV30, with D possibly being TRBD1 (6 bases). V lost 1 base and J 0 bases, leaving 7 bases between the germline ends. Germline values: CDR1 GTSNPN, CDR2 SVGIG (reference sequence). The CDR3 covers 14 residues.